Listed below are T cell receptor beta chains from one sample, sequenced in a study of OX40 agonist ivuxolimab in advanced cancers. Produced via immunoSEQ multiplex PCR; TCRdb's table is partial and in-frame only. Of around 60,000 clones in the sample, about 87% are singletons; the top ten hold about 0.7%. Source: CD4+ or CD8+ T cells sorted from blood, taken in a trial of the OX40 agonist ivuxolimab. The source of these receptors is an adult with an advanced solid tumor such as melanoma, head and neck, liver or kidney cancer. CDR3s include the opening cysteine and the closing phenylalanine or tryptophan. The D gene is left open where the match is weak. Some rows mark clone size as missing; the rest say once, few, many or name a class of expanded clone.

J: TRBJ2-2; V: TRBV7-8; D: -; size: -; DNA: TGTGCCAGCAGCTCGACAGGTGCGGAAGTAACCGGGGAGCTGTTTTTT; CDR3: CASSSTGAEVTGELFF
J: TRBJ2-3; V: TRBV7-2; D: -; size: -; DNA: TGTGCCAGCAGCTTAGCGCTGGCGGGTCCGGGAGATACGCAGTATTTT; CDR3: CASSLALAGPGDTQYF
J: TRBJ1-1; V: TRBV29-1; D: -; size: -; DNA: TGCAGCGGGGGGAGGGGGAACACTGAAGCTTTCTTT; CDR3: CSGGRGNTEAFF
J: TRBJ2-7; V: TRBV29-1; D: TRBD2; size: -; DNA: TGCAGCGCTGGGACTAGCGGAGTTTACGAGCAGTACTTC; CDR3: CSAGTSGVYEQYF
J: TRBJ2-6; V: TRBV7-3; D: -; size: -; DNA: TGTGCCAGCAGCCAGGACCAGCCCAACGTCCTGACTTTC; CDR3: CASSQDQPNVLTF
J: TRBJ1-6; V: TRBV10-3; D: -; size: -; DNA: TGTGCCATCAGTGAGGCCGACAGGAGCCGGCTCCACTTT; CDR3: CAISEADRSRLHF
J: TRBJ2-3; V: TRBV9; D: -; size: -; DNA: TGTGCCAGCAGCGTAGGTGCAGGGGGCACAGATACGCAGTATTTT; CDR3: CASSVGAGGTDTQYF
J: TRBJ1-1; V: TRBV10-3; D: -; size: -; DNA: TGTGCCATCAGTGAGCGGGGGGGGAACACTGAAGCTTTCTTT; CDR3: CAISERGGNTEAFF
J: TRBJ2-6; V: TRBV5-1; D: -; size: -; DNA: TGCGCCAGCTCTTATTCAGGGCAAGTGCACTCTGGGGCCAACGTCCTGACTTTC; CDR3: CASSYSGQVHSGANVLTF
J: TRBJ1-2; V: TRBV11-2; D: -; size: -; DNA: TGTGCCAGCAGCTTAAATCGGGGTCGTTCGAGCTATGGCTACACCTTC; CDR3: CASSLNRGRSSYGYTF
J: TRBJ2-3; V: TRBV30; D: -; size: -; DNA: TGTGCCTGGAGTACTAGTCAGAGCACAGATACGCAGTATTTT; CDR3: CAWSTSQSTDTQYF
J: TRBJ2-5; V: TRBV6-1; D: TRBD2; size: -; DNA: TGTGCCAGCAAGGGACTAGCGGGAGGAGAGACCCAGTACTTC; CDR3: CASKGLAGGETQYF
J: TRBJ2-2; V: TRBV7-9; D: -; size: -; DNA: TGTGCCAGCAGCTTAGCCTTTTTGTCACAGGGCTCTGCCGGGGAGCTGTTTTTT; CDR3: CASSLAFLSQGSAGELFF
J: TRBJ1-2; V: TRBV6-6; D: -; size: -; DNA: TGTGCCAGCTCTGGCAGGGATGGCTACACCTTC; CDR3: CASSGRDGYTF
J: TRBJ1-4; V: TRBV30; D: TRBD1; size: -; DNA: TGTGCGGGGACAGAGATTAATGAAAAACTGTTTTTT; CDR3: CAGTEINEKLFF
J: TRBJ2-7; V: TRBV28; D: TRBD2; size: once; DNA: TGTGCCAGCAGTGGGGAGAGCGGGAGATTAACGGGGCAGTACTTC; CDR3: CASSGESGRLTGQYF
J: TRBJ1-2; V: TRBV27; D: -; size: -; DNA: TGTGCCAGCAGTCAACAGGGCTATGATGGCTACACCTTC; CDR3: CASSQQGYDGYTF
J: TRBJ2-7; V: TRBV11-2; D: TRBD1; size: -; DNA: TGTGCCAGCAGCTTAAGTTCAGGGGGCAGGGACGAGCAGTACTTC; CDR3: CASSLSSGGRDEQYF
J: TRBJ2-1; V: TRBV5-4; D: -; size: -; DNA: TGTGCCAGCAGCCACGAAACACAAACGCAGTTCTTC; CDR3: CASSHETQTQFF
J: TRBJ1-5; V: TRBV27; D: -; size: -; DNA: TGTGCCAGCAGTCCTGCGGGGGGCTTCAATCAGCCCCAGCATTTT; CDR3: CASSPAGGFNQPQHF
J: TRBJ1-1; V: TRBV25-1; D: TRBD1; size: -; DNA: TGTGCCAGCAGGCAGTCAGGGGGAGTGGGGAACACTGAAGCTTTCTTT; CDR3: CASRQSGGVGNTEAFF
J: TRBJ1-2; V: TRBV6-5; D: TRBD1; size: -; DNA: TGTGCCAGCAGTTCGGACAGGGGGATACGAAACTATGGCTACACCTTC; CDR3: CASSSDRGIRNYGYTF
J: TRBJ2-7; V: TRBV18; D: TRBD1; size: -; DNA: TGTGCCAGCTCACCGCCAGGGGGTTCCTACGAGCAGTACTTC; CDR3: CASSPPGGSYEQYF
J: TRBJ2-5; V: TRBV19; D: -; size: -; DNA: TGTGCCAGTAAAGCAGGTGTTGGGATCCAAGAGACCCAGTACTTC; CDR3: CASKAGVGIQETQYF
J: TRBJ1-1; V: TRBV5-1; D: TRBD1; size: -; DNA: TGCGCCAGCAGCTTGGGGGACAGGGAAGCTTTCTTT; CDR3: CASSLGDREAFF
J: TRBJ2-2; V: TRBV30; D: -; size: -; DNA: TGTGCCTGGAGTCCTGGACTGGAAACCGGGGAGCTGTTTTTT; CDR3: CAWSPGLETGELFF
J: TRBJ2-1; V: TRBV10-2; D: -; size: -; DNA: TGCGCCAGCAGTGAGGGCAGGGTAACCTACAATGAGCAGTTCTTC; CDR3: CASSEGRVTYNEQFF
J: TRBJ2-6; V: TRBV19; D: -; size: -; DNA: TGTGCCAGTAAAGGCATGGCTGGGGCCAACGTCCTGACTTTC; CDR3: CASKGMAGANVLTF
J: TRBJ2-5; V: TRBV11-2; D: -; size: -; DNA: TGTGCCAGCAGCCTGGACACGGAGACCCAGTACTTC; CDR3: CASSLDTETQYF
J: TRBJ2-2; V: TRBV28; D: -; size: few; DNA: TGTGCCAGCAGAGAGGACGGGGCCTACACCGGGGAGCTGTTTTTT; CDR3: CASREDGAYTGELFF
J: TRBJ1-2; V: TRBV5-1; D: -; size: -; DNA: TGCGCCAGCAGCTTGGAGGGGCGAAGAGGCTACACCTTC; CDR3: CASSLEGRRGYTF
J: TRBJ2-5; V: TRBV5-1; D: TRBD1; size: -; DNA: TGCGCCAGCAGCGTATCCGGGACAGGGGGCAGTGAGACCCAGTACTTC; CDR3: CASSVSGTGGSETQYF
J: TRBJ1-3; V: TRBV30; D: -; size: once; DNA: TGTGCCTGGAGTGTAGGGGGGAGTGGAAACACCATATATTTT; CDR3: CAWSVGGSGNTIYF
J: TRBJ1-2; V: TRBV11-3; D: TRBD1; size: once; DNA: TGTGCCAGCAGCGGCAGGGGGCGCAACTATGGCTACACCTTC; CDR3: CASSGRGRNYGYTF
J: TRBJ1-1; V: TRBV28; D: -; size: few; DNA: TGTGCCAGCAGTTTAGAGTACAGTGAAGCTTTCTTT; CDR3: CASSLEYSEAFF
J: TRBJ1-4; V: TRBV28; D: TRBD1; size: -; DNA: TGTGCCAGCAGTCCCCAAGGGGGAGGACAGGGGGCAACTAATGAAAAACTGTTTTTT; CDR3: CASSPQGGGQGATNEKLFF
J: TRBJ1-6; V: TRBV27; D: -; size: -; DNA: TGTGCCAGCAGTTTATTGGACAGTCCGAATTCACCCCTCCACTTT; CDR3: CASSLLDSPNSPLHF
J: TRBJ1-2; V: TRBV4-2; D: -; size: -; DNA: TGTGCCAGCAGCGGTCGGAGCTATGGCTACACCTTC; CDR3: CASSGRSYGYTF
J: TRBJ2-1; V: TRBV7-8; D: -; size: -; DNA: TGTGCCAGCAGCTTTGGACGGCCCAGTACGAATGAGCAGTTCTTC; CDR3: CASSFGRPSTNEQFF
J: TRBJ1-4; V: TRBV30; D: -; size: -; DNA: TGTGCCTGGAGTGGGGGTTTTAATAATGAAAAACTGTTTTTT; CDR3: CAWSGGFNNEKLFF
J: TRBJ1-5; V: TRBV28; D: -; size: -; DNA: TGTGCCAGCAGCCCTGAGGGGCAGGGCTTGGGAAGACCCCAGCATTTT; CDR3: CASSPEGQGLGRPQHF
J: TRBJ2-1; V: TRBV5-1; D: TRBD2; size: -; DNA: TGCGCCAGCAGCTTGGGGACTAGCTTCAATGAGCAGTTCTTC; CDR3: CASSLGTSFNEQFF